This entry lists 11 T cell receptor beta chains sequenced from one sample in a study of STAT5B mutations in CD4+ large granular lymphocyte leukemia. The repertoire was sequenced with immunoSEQ multiplex PCR; TCRdb's copy has only in-frame clones and lacks some. The data hold around 23,000 clones, with 75% to 85% observed a single time. Sequencing used CD4+ T cells from blood buffy coats. These receptors all come from a human donor in good health.

This chain links TRBV5-1 with TRBJ2-5; D is undetermined. The CDR3 is made up of 15 amino acids. Trimming removed 4 bases at V and 5 bases at J, with 18 bases between. Germline loops: CDR1 SGHRS, CDR2 YFSETQ. The CDR3 DNA reads TGCGCCAGCAGCCCCGGCGGCTATTCAGTGGAGACCCAGTACTTC. This translates into CASSPGGYSVETQYF. Combining the CDR3 with reference TRBV5-1 and TRBJ2-5 gives the whole variable domain KAGVTQTPRYLIKTRGQQVTLSCSPISGHRSVSWYQQTPGQGLQFLFEYFSETQRNKGNFPGRFSGRQFSNSRSEMNVSTLELGDSALYLCASSPGGYSVETQYFGPGTRLLVL.

This sequence joins TRBV10-3 and TRBJ1-5; D is uncertain. With 8 bases removed from V and 5 bases from J, the gap between germline ends came to 10 bases. The CDR3 is made up of 12 amino acids. Germline V lookup: CDR1 ENHRY, CDR2 SYGVKD. The CDR3 DNA is TGTGCCATCTCCAATGGGGATCAGCCCCAGCATTTT. Its protein product is CAISNGDQPQHF.

This chain links TRBV7-2 with TRBJ2-7, with D uncertain. CDR3 length: 11 residues. Trimming pared 3 bases from V and 6 bases from J, leaving 6 bases between. Per germline, CDR1 SGHTA and CDR2 FQGNSA. CDR3 in DNA: TGTGCCAGCAGCTTTATAGCCGAGCAGTACTTC. Translating it yields CASSFIAEQYF.

V usage is TRBV11-2 and J usage is TRBJ2-5; weak D call: TRBD2 (5 bases). Trimming removed 5 bases at V and 2 bases at J, with 15 bases between. The germline V gene encodes CDR1 SGHAT and CDR2 FQNNGV. CDR3 length equals 15 residues. CDR3 residues: CASSGGGVWQETQYF. The DNA of the CDR3 is TGTGCCAGCAGCGGAGGTGGAGTGTGGCAAGAGACCCAGTACTTC.

The rearrangement uses TRBV6-5 and TRBJ1-2, with 8 bases that match TRBD1. CDR3 length equals 14 residues. The V gene's germline CDR1 is MNHEY and CDR2 SVGAGI. Trimming removed 5 bases from V and 4 bases from J; junction bases left unmatched: 6. The CDR3 loop reads CASSPGGFGYGYTF. The CDR3 DNA reads as TGTGCCAGCAGTCCAGGGGGCTTTGGCTATGGCTACACCTTC.

This chain links TRBV9 with TRBJ2-7; the match to TRBD1 covers 8 bases. V was pared by 3 bases and J by 3 bases, with 8 bases of the junction left unmatched. The CDR3 extends over 15 amino acids. CDR1 and CDR2 (germline): SGDLS, YYNGEE. CDR3 region: CASSASTGTGYEQYF. As DNA, the CDR3 is TGTGCCAGCAGCGCTTCCACCGGGACAGGCTACGAGCAGTACTTC.

CDR3 loop: CASSLTPSPREQYF. CDR3 sequence (DNA): TGTGCCAGCAGTTTAACTCCTAGTCCCCGGGAGCAGTACTTC. This chain joins TRBV27 and TRBJ2-5; the D gene is possibly TRBD2 (6 bases). This CDR3 is built from 14 residues. Trimming took 2 bases from V and 11 from J, leaving 18 bases between them. Per germline, CDR1 MNHEY and CDR2 SMNVEV (reference sequence).

The V and J genes are TRBV6-5 and TRBJ1-1, with D perhaps matching TRBD1 (5 bases). From germline, CDR1 is MNHEY and CDR2 SVGAGI. V was cut by 5 bases and J by 5 bases, with 15 bases left in between. The CDR3 extends over 14 amino acids. DNA for the CDR3: TGTGCCAGCAGTCCTATGGGACGGGGAACTGAAGCTTTCTTT. Protein product: CASSPMGRGTEAFF.

The chain carries TRBV10-3 and TRBJ2-7; TRBD2 is a possible D gene (5 bases). The length of the CDR3 is 15 residues. Germline V gene lookup returns CDR1 ENHRY and CDR2 SYGVKD. V lost 9 bases, J lost 0 bases, and 18 bases lay in between. The CDR3 protein is CAITSGITSSYEQYF. The CDR3 DNA sequence: TGTGCCATAACCAGCGGAATAACGAGCTCCTACGAGCAGTACTTC.

This chain uses TRBV21-1 with TRBJ2-2; the D call TRBD2 from the table was never checked on the DNA. TRBV21-1 is annotated as a pseudogene. This CDR3 has 17 amino acids. CDR3 residues: CASSKLSGSSNTGELFF. The CDR3 DNA is TGTGCCAGCAGCAAATTGAGCGGGTCATCGAACACCGGGGAGCTGTTTTTT.

The rearrangement links TRBV5-1 to TRBJ2-7, with TRBD1 matching over 7 bases. Germline trimming cut 0 bases from V and 2 bases from J; bases unmatched to any gene: 5. The CDR3 runs to 15 residues. Germline lookup yields CDR1 SGHRS and CDR2 YFSETQ. The DNA for the CDR3 is TGCGCCAGCAGCTTGGGGGGACAGCTAACCTACGAGCAGTACTTC. The encoded protein is CASSLGGQLTYEQYF.